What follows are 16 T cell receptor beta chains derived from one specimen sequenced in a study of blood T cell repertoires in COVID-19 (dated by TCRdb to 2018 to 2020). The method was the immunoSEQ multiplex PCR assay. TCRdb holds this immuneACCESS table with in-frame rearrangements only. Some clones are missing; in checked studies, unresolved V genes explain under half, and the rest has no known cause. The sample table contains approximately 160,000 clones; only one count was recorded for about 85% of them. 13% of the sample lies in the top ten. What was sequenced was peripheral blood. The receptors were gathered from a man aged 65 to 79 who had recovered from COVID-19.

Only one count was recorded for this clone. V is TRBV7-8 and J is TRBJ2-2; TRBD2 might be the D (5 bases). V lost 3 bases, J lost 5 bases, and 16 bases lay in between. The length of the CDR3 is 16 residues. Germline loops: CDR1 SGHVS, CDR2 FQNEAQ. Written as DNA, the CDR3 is TGTGCCAGCAGCTTTGGGTTGCGGGCCCGGACCGGGGAGCTGTTTTTT. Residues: CASSFGLRARTGELFF.

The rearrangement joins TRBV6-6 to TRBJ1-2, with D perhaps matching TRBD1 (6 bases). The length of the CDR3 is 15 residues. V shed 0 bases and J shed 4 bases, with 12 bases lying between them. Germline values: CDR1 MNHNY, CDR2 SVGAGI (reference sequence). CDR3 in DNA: TGTGCCAGCAGTTACTCGCCACAGGGATCCTATGGCTACACCTTC. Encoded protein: CASSYSPQGSYGYTF.

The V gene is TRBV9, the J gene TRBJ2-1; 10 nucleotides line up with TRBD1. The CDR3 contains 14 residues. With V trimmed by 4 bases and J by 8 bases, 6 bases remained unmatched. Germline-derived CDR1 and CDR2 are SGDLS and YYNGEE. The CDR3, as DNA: TGTGCCAGCAGCCCAGGACAGGGGGTAGATGAGCAGTTCTTC. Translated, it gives CASSPGQGVDEQFF. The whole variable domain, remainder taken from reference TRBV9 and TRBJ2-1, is DSGVTQTPKHLITATGQRVTLRCSPRSGDLSVYWYQQSLDQGLQFLIQYYNGEERAKGNILERFSAQQFPDLHSELNLSSLELGDSALYFCASSPGQGVDEQFFGPGTRLTVL.

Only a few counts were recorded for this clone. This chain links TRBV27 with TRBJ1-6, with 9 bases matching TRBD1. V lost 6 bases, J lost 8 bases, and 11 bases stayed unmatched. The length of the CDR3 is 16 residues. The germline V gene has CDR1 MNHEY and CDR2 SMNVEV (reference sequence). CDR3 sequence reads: CASRMRGTGKDSPLHF. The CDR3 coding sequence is TGTGCCAGCAGAATGCGCGGGACAGGGAAAGATTCACCCCTCCACTTT.

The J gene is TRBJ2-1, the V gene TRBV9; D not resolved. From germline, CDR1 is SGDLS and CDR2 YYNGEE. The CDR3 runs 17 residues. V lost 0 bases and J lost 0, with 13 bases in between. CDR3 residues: CASSVGGGFSSYNEQFF. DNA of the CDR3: TGTGCCAGCAGCGTAGGAGGTGGGTTCAGCTCCTACAATGAGCAGTTCTTC. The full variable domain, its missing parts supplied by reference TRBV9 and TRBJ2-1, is DSGVTQTPKHLITATGQRVTLRCSPRSGDLSVYWYQQSLDQGLQFLIQYYNGEERAKGNILERFSAQQFPDLHSELNLSSLELGDSALYFCASSVGGGFSSYNEQFFGPGTRLTVL.

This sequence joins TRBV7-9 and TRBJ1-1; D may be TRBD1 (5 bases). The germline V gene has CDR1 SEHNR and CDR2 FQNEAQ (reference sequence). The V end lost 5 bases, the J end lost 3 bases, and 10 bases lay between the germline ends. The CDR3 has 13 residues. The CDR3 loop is CASSRDSDTEAFF. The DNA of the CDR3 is TGTGCCAGCAGCCGGGACTCAGACACTGAAGCTTTCTTT. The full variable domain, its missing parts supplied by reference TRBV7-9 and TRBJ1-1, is DTGVSQNPRHKITKRGQNVTFRCDPISEHNRLYWYRQTLGQGPEFLTYFQNEAQLEKSRLLSDRFSAERPKGSFSTLEIQRTEQGDSAMYLCASSRDSDTEAFFGQGTRLTVV.

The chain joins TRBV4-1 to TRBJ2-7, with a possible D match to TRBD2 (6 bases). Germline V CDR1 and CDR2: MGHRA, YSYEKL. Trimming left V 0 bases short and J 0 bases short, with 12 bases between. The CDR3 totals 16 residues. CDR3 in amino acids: CASSQDGGSNSYEQYF. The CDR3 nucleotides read TGCGCCAGCAGCCAAGATGGGGGGTCAAACTCCTACGAGCAGTACTTC.

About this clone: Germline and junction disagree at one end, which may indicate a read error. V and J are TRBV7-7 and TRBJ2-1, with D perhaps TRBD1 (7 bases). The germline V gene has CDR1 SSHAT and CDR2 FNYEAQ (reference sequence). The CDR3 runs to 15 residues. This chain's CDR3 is CASSLGGGLRNEQFF. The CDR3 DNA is TGTGCTAGCAGCTTAGGGGGCGGACTACGGAATGAGCAGTTCTTC. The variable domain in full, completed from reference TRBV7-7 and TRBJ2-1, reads GAGVSQSPRYKVTKRGQDVTLRCDPISSHATLYWYQQALGQGPEFLTYFNYEAQPDKSGLPSDRFSAERPEGSISTLTIQRTEQRDSAMYRCASSLGGGLRNEQFFGPGTRLTVL.

This CDR3 is CSGDGLDNEQFF. The DNA for the CDR3 is TGCAGCGGTGACGGACTTGACAATGAGCAGTTCTTC. The chain links TRBV29-1 to TRBJ2-1, with D perhaps matching TRBD2 (5 bases). V dropped 7 bases and J dropped 5 bases, with 12 bases sitting between them. CDR1 and CDR2 (germline): SQVTM, ANQGSEA. The CDR3 is made up of 12 amino acids.

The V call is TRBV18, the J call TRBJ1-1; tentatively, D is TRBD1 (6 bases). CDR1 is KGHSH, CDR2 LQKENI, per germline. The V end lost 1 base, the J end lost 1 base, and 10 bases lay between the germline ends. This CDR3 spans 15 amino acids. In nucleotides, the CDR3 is TGTGCCAGCTCACCACGGGGGACACAGAACACTGAAGCTTTCTTT. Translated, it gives CASSPRGTQNTEAFF.

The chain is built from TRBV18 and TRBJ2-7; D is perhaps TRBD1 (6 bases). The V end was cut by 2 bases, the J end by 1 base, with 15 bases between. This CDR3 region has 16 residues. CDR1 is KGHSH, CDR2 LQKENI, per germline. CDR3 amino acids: CASSPLSPGASYEQYF. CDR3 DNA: TGTGCCAGCTCACCATTGAGCCCAGGGGCTTCCTACGAGCAGTACTTC.

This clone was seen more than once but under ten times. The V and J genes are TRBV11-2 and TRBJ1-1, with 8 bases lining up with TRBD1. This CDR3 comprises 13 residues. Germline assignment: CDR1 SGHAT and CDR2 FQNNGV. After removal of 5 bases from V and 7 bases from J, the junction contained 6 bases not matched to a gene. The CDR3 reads CASSPQGGSEAFF. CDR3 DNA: TGTGCCAGCAGCCCACAGGGGGGGAGTGAAGCTTTCTTT.

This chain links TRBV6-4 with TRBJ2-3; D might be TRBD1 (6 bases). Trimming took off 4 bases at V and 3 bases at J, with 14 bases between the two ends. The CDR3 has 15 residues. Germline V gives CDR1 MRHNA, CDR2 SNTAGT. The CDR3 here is CASSVVRGSTDTQYF. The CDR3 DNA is TGTGCCAGCAGTGTGGTCAGGGGCTCTACAGATACGCAGTATTTT.

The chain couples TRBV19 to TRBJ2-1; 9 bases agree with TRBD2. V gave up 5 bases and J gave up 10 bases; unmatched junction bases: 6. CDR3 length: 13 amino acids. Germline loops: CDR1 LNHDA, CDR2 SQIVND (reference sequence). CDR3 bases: TGTGCCAGTAGTGGGGGACTAGCAGGCGAGCAGTTCTTC. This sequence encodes CASSGGLAGEQFF.

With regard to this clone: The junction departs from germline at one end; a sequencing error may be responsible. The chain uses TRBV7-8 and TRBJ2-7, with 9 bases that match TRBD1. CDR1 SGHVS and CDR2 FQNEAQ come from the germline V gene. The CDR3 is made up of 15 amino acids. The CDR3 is CASSPGTGFSHEQYF. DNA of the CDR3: TGTGCCAGCAGCCCAGGGACAGGGTTCTCCCACGAGCAGTACTTC.

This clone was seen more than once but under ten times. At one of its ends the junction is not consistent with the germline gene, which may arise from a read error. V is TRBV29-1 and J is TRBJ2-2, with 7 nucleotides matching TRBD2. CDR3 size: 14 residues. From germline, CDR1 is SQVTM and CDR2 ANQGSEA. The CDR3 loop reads CSVEGEGRNGELFF. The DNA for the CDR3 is TGCAGCGTGGAAGGGGAGGGCCGGAACGGGGAGCTGTTTTTT.